These 28 T cell receptor beta chains were all obtained from the same sample, sequenced in a study of shared clonotypes between healthy human individuals (TCRdb year 2020). The library was built by means of the immunoSEQ multiplex PCR assay. TCRdb stores this immuneACCESS table with in-frame sequences only. Part of the clones is absent; in the studies checked, under half of the shortfall reflects unresolved V genes, and no reason is known for the rest. The sample table lists about a million clones, approximately 80% of them with a count of one. Of the sample, almost 0.9% falls within the top ten clones. Sequencing was performed on memory CD4+ T cells from PBMCs. What the cell subset or site label conveys for this sample: CD45RA-negative fraction. The receptor set was obtained from a man aged 18-30 years in good health. Some clones in this sample may be carry-over from other donors' samples.

V usage is TRBV30 and J usage is TRBJ2-5; D remains unclear. V was clipped by 4 bases and J by 7 bases, with 22 bases between them. Germline V CDR1 and CDR2: GTSNPN, SVGIG (reference sequence). The CDR3 extends over 15 amino acids. Here the CDR3 reads CAWNPRALNGGTQYF. The CDR3 DNA is TGTGCCTGGAACCCCCGGGCTCTCAACGGCGGGACCCAGTACTTC.

The table lists this clone with a few counts. V and J are TRBV28 and TRBJ1-2; D might be TRBD1 (5 bases). The CDR3 extends over 16 amino acids. V shed 4 bases and J shed 7 bases, with 22 bases lying between them. From germline, CDR1 is MDHEN and CDR2 SYDVKM. CDR3: CASSSYPIGGLIGYTF. The CDR3 DNA reads TGTGCCAGCAGTTCCTACCCGATTGGGGGATTGATTGGCTACACCTTC.

As concerns this clone: The CDR3 ends on some other residue instead of the conserved phenylalanine or tryptophan, so this is likely a read error. This chain uses TRBV6-1 with TRBJ2-7; D gene ambiguous. Trimming left V 2 bases short and J 0 bases short, with 11 bases between. CDR1 MNHNS and CDR2 SASEGT come from the germline V gene. CDR3 length equals 15 residues. The CDR3 DNA is TGTGCCAGCAGTGAACCCTGGCCCAGCTCCTACGAGCAGTACCCC. Amino acids: CASSEPWPSSYEQYP.

Remarks on this clone: Other DNA sequences in this specimen translate into the identical CDR3. The V gene is TRBV15, the J gene TRBJ1-4, with D possibly matching TRBD1 (5 bases). The CDR3 loop spans 15 amino acids. The V end was cut by 0 bases, the J end by 5 bases, with 10 bases between. Germline V gene sequence: CDR1 LNHNV, CDR2 YYDKDF (reference sequence). The CDR3 is CATSRDGQGNEKLFF. The CDR3 coding sequence is TGTGCCACCAGCAGAGATGGGCAGGGAAATGAAAAACTGTTTTTT.

On this clone: This same CDR3 is encoded by further DNA sequences in the sample. The chain combines TRBV5-1 with TRBJ2-3, with 7 bases identical to TRBD2. In germline, CDR1 is SGHRS, CDR2 YFSETQ. The CDR3 runs 15 residues. After removal of 2 bases from V and 1 base from J, the junction contained 4 bases not matched to a gene. Here the CDR3 DNA reads TGCGCCAGCAGCTTACCCAGCGGGGGCACAGATACGCAGTATTTT. Translated: CASSLPSGGTDTQYF.

The rearrangement uses TRBV27 and TRBJ1-1; a possible D gene is TRBD1 (5 bases). Germline V CDR1 and CDR2: MNHEY, SMNVEV (reference sequence). V lost 6 bases and J 3 bases, leaving 20 bases between the germline ends. The CDR3 is 16 amino acids. In DNA, the CDR3 is TGTGCCAGCAGAAAACACCTAGGGGTGGGGTACACTGAAGCTTTCTTT. Its protein product is CASRKHLGVGYTEAFF.

The chain is built from TRBV7-3 and TRBJ2-2; 7 positions match TRBD2. This CDR3 comprises 16 residues. V was pared by 5 bases and J by 2 bases, with 8 bases of the junction left unmatched. Germline assignment: CDR1 SGHTA and CDR2 FQGTGA. CDR3 DNA sequence: TGTGCCAGCAGCCCCGGGAGGATAAAAAACACCGGGGAGCTGTTTTTT. Protein sequence: CASSPGRIKNTGELFF.

This clone was seen only a few times. The chain is built from TRBV11-3 and TRBJ1-1; possibly TRBD1 for D (5 bases). Germline lookup yields CDR1 SGHNT and CDR2 YENEEA. Trimming cost V 0 bases and J 2 bases, with 10 bases left between them. This CDR3 is built from 15 residues. CDR3 sequence (DNA): TGTGCCAGCAGCTTAGACGGGGGACCAAACACTGAAGCTTTCTTT. Protein product: CASSLDGGPNTEAFF.

This chain joins TRBV7-9 and TRBJ1-4; D is perhaps TRBD1 (6 bases). The CDR3 runs to 15 residues. Germline-derived CDR1 and CDR2 are SEHNR and FQNEAQ (reference sequence). Trimming took off 2 bases at V and 8 bases at J, with 15 bases between the two ends. For the CDR3, the DNA is TGTGCCAGCAGCTTACCGGGGGCCCAGCGGGAAAAACTGTTTTTT. Amino acid sequence: CASSLPGAQREKLFF.

The chain has TRBV5-1 and TRBJ1-2; a weak D match, TRBD1 (5 bases). The CDR3 runs 13 residues. CDR1 SGHRS and CDR2 YFSETQ come from the germline V gene. The V end lost 4 bases, the J end lost 8 bases, and 15 bases lay between the germline ends. CDR3 DNA: TGCGCCAGCAGCGAGCCGTATGGGGCCGGCTACACCTTC. Translated, it gives CASSEPYGAGYTF.

The chain links TRBV5-4 to TRBJ1-5; tentatively, D is TRBD1 (6 bases). Per germline, CDR1 SGHNT and CDR2 YYREEE (reference sequence). The CDR3 loop spans 20 amino acids. Trimming removed 4 bases from V and 1 base from J, with 27 bases in between. This chain's CDR3 is CASSPWGATPNRWSNQPQHF. Written as DNA, the CDR3 is TGTGCCAGCAGCCCCTGGGGGGCTACCCCTAATAGATGGAGCAATCAGCCCCAGCATTTT.

The chain uses TRBV6-6 and TRBJ2-7; possible D gene TRBD2, 6 bases. The CDR3 has 16 amino acids. Per the germline V gene, CDR1 is MNHNY and CDR2 is SVGAGI (reference sequence). Trimming cost V 1 base and J 3 bases, with 16 bases left between them. The CDR3 reads CASSYWSGGLDYEQYF. The DNA of the CDR3 is TGTGCCAGCAGTTACTGGTCTGGAGGGTTGGACTACGAGCAGTACTTC.

This clone was detected only a few times. This sample also contains other DNA sequences that code for the same CDR3. The rearrangement joins TRBV7-6 to TRBJ2-3; 13 nucleotides match TRBD2. CDR1 and CDR2 (germline): SGHVS, FNYEAQ. J lost 3 bases, V lost 5 bases, and 2 bases had no gene match. The CDR3 sequence is 15 residues long. In nucleotides, the CDR3 is TGTGCCAGCAGCCTACTAGCGGGAGGGACAGATACGCAGTATTTT. Its protein is CASSLLAGGTDTQYF.

In its sample, this clone was seen once. The chain joins TRBV28 to TRBJ1-6; D uncertain. Between the trimmed V and J ends, which lost 6 bases and 4 bases, there was a span of 10 bases. Germline values: CDR1 MDHEN, CDR2 SYDVKM. This CDR3 region has 14 residues. The CDR3 DNA follows: TGTGCCAGCAGGCCGGGTTCTTATAATTCACCCCTCCACTTT. As protein: CASRPGSYNSPLHF.

As for this clone: Germline and junction disagree at one end, which may indicate a read error. This chain links TRBV28 with TRBJ2-7, with D perhaps given as TRBD1 or TRBD2 (5 bases each). The germline CDR1 and CDR2 sequences are MDHEN and SYDVKM. The CDR3 spans 11 residues. The CDR3 region has the DNA TGTGCCAGCAGTTTAACCAGGGAGCGGTACTTC. Amino acid sequence: CASSLTRERYF.

The rearrangement joins TRBV11-2 to TRBJ2-3; TRBD2 is a possible D gene (5 bases). Germline values: CDR1 SGHAT, CDR2 FQNNGV. Trimming took off 1 base at V and 2 bases at J, with 10 bases between the two ends. This CDR3 region has 15 residues. Written as DNA, the CDR3 is TGTGCCAGCAGCTTAGCTTGGCGGGTCACAGATACGCAGTATTTT. Its translation: CASSLAWRVTDTQYF.

This chain joins TRBV4-3 and TRBJ2-3; tentatively, D is TRBD1 (6 bases). This CDR3 is 18 amino acids long. Germline loops: CDR1 LGHNA, CDR2 YSLEER. Trimming stripped 0 bases from V and 3 bases from J, with 19 bases between. The CDR3 bases are TGCGCCAGCAGCCAAGATATCCCCCGACCTACAGGGACAGATACGCAGTATTTT. Translation gives CASSQDIPRPTGTDTQYF.

As concerns this clone: Additional DNA sequences in this sample encode the identical CDR3. The chain combines TRBV6-1 with TRBJ2-7; D remains ambiguous. The V end lost 0 bases, the J end lost 2 bases, and 5 bases lay between the germline ends. The CDR3 runs 13 residues. From germline, CDR1 is MNHNS and CDR2 SASEGT. The CDR3 nucleotides read TGTGCCAGCAGTGAAGCTAGACCCTACGAGCAGTACTTC. Its protein is CASSEARPYEQYF.

This clone was detected only a few times. V gene TRBV4-2 combines with J gene TRBJ2-2, with TRBD2 matching over 8 bases. CDR1 and CDR2 from the germline V gene are LGHNA and YNFKEQ. Losses at the gene ends were 0 bases for V and 6 bases for J; bases not matched to a gene: 6. The CDR3 totals 16 residues. CDR3 DNA: TGTGCCAGCAGCCAAGAACGAGCGGGAGTAGCCGGGGAGCTGTTTTTT. Its translation: CASSQERAGVAGELFF.

The rearrangement joins TRBV27 to TRBJ2-2, with 12 bases fitting TRBD2. V was clipped by 2 bases and J by 5 bases; unmatched bases: 12. Germline V gives CDR1 MNHEY, CDR2 SMNVEV (reference sequence). The CDR3 has 19 amino acids. CDR3 loop: CASSLKFTSGRRGTGELFF. CDR3 DNA sequence: TGTGCCAGCAGTTTAAAGTTTACTAGCGGGAGGAGAGGGACCGGGGAGCTGTTTTTT.

There are a few counts of this clone. The chain uses TRBV5-1 and TRBJ2-7; 11 nucleotides line up with TRBD1. Per germline, CDR1 SGHRS and CDR2 YFSETQ. V shed 1 base and J 7 bases; nucleotides not matched to a gene: 19. This CDR3 is built from 19 residues. The CDR3 here is CASSLLPTTDRGLWEEQYF. CDR3 DNA: TGCGCCAGCAGCTTGTTGCCCACTACGGACAGGGGGCTTTGGGAAGAGCAGTACTTC.

This clone was recorded a few times. The chain employs TRBV7-9 and TRBJ2-5, with 11 bases fitting TRBD2. TRBJ2-7 explains the end of the DNA better; the J call may be wrong. Looked up from germline, CDR1 is SEHNR and CDR2 is FQNEAQ (reference sequence). The CDR3 covers 18 residues. CDR3 in DNA: TGTGCCAGCAGCTTACCTATAAGACTAGCGGGAAACAAAAACGAGCAGTACTTC. Protein sequence: CASSLPIRLAGNKNEQYF.

The V gene is TRBV6-5, the J gene TRBJ1-1, with D maybe TRBD1 (5 bases). Germline CDR1 MNHEY, CDR2 SVGAGI. This CDR3 has 15 amino acids. Trimming stripped 5 bases from V and 4 bases from J, with 17 bases between. CDR3 in amino acids: CASSQRTMRGTEAFF. The CDR3 DNA reads TGTGCCAGCAGTCAAAGGACGATGAGGGGCACTGAAGCTTTCTTT.

The chain carries TRBV10-3 and TRBJ2-7; 8 positions match TRBD2. The V gene's germline CDR1 is ENHRY and CDR2 SYGVKD. J was trimmed by 5 bases and V by 10 bases; bases with no gene match: 4. This CDR3 contains 11 residues. The DNA of the CDR3 is TGTGCCACAGAAGCGGGAGACGAGCAGTACTTC. This codes for CATEAGDEQYF.

The V and J genes are TRBV6-5 and TRBJ1-5; 7 nucleotides line up with TRBD1. The junction had 11 bases not matched to a gene; V was cut back by 6 bases and J by 9 bases. Germline CDR1 is MNHEY and CDR2 is SVGAGI. The CDR3 sequence is 14 residues long. The CDR3 protein is CASSPGGQALPQHF. The CDR3 DNA is TGTGCCAGCAGCCCCGGAGGACAGGCACTGCCCCAGCATTTT.

The chain recombines TRBV18 with TRBJ1-1; D might be TRBD1 (5 bases). Per the germline V gene, CDR1 is KGHSH and CDR2 is LQKENI. The germline V and J ends were trimmed by 2 bases and 1 base, with 14 bases remaining between them. The CDR3 is made up of 16 amino acids. CDR3 in amino acids: CASSPLRTGQNTEAFF. CDR3 sequence (DNA): TGTGCCAGCTCACCATTACGGACGGGGCAGAACACTGAAGCTTTCTTT.

This chain uses TRBV27 with TRBJ2-5, with 8 bases lining up with TRBD1. V lost 5 bases to trimming and J lost 11 bases; unmatched junction nucleotides: 7. Germline CDR1 is MNHEY and CDR2 is SMNVEV (reference sequence). This CDR3 contains 12 residues. For the CDR3, the DNA is TGTGCCAGCAGTGTCCACAGGGGGGAGCAGTACTTC. It translates to CASSVHRGEQYF.

The chain is built from TRBV6-5 and TRBJ1-2; maybe TRBD1 (5 bases). The V gene lost 1 base and the J gene lost 5 bases, with 8 bases spanning the gap. The CDR3 totals 13 residues. Germline V gene lookup returns CDR1 MNHEY and CDR2 SVGAGI. CDR3 bases: TGTGCCAGCAGTTACTTGGAGGGGTATGGCTACACCTTC. Translated: CASSYLEGYGYTF.